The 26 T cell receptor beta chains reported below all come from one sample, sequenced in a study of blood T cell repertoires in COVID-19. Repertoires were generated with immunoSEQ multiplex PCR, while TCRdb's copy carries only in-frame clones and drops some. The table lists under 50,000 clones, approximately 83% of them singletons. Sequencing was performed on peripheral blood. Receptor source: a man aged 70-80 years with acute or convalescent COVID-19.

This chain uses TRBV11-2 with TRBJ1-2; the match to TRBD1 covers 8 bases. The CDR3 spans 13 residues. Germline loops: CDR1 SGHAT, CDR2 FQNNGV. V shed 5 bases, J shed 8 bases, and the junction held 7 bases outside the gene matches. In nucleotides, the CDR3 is TGTGCCAGCAGCCTGACAGGGGAGCAGGGCTACACCTTC. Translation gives CASSLTGEQGYTF.

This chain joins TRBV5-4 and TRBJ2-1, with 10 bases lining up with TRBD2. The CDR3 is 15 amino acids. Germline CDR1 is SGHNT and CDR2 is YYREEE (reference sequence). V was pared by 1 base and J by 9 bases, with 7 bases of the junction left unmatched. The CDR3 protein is CASSLTSGAVVEQFF. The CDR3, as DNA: TGTGCCAGCAGCTTGACTAGCGGGGCGGTGGTTGAGCAGTTCTTC.

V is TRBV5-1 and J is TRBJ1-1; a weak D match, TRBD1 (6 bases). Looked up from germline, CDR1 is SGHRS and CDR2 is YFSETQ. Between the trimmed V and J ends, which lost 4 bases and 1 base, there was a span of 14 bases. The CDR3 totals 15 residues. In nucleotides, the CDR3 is TGCGCCAGCAGCCCCGGAGGACAGCAGAACACTGAAGCTTTCTTT. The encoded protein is CASSPGGQQNTEAFF.

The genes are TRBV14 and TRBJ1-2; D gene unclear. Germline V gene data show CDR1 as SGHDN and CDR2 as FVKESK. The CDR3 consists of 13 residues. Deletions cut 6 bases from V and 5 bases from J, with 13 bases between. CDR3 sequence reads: CASSYDAGYGYTF. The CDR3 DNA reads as TGTGCCAGCAGTTACGACGCGGGATATGGCTACACCTTC.

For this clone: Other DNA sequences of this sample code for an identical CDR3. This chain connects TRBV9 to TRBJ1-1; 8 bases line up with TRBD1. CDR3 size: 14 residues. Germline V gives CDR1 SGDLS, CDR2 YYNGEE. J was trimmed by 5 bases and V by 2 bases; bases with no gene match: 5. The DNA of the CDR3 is TGTGCCAGCAGCGTTGGACAGGGTAGAACTGAAGCTTTCTTT. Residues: CASSVGQGRTEAFF.

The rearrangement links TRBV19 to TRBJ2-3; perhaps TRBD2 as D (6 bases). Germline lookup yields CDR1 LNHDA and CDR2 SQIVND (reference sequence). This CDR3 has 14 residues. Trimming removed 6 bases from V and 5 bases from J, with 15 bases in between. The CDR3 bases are TGTGCCAGTAGGGCAGGAGGGGCCAAAGATACGCAGTATTTT. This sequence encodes CASRAGGAKDTQYF.

CDR3 loop: CAWKVGTSDNYGYTF. CDR3 nucleotide sequence: TGTGCCTGGAAGGTCGGGACATCCGATAACTATGGCTACACCTTC. This chain uses TRBV30 with TRBJ1-2, with D perhaps TRBD1 (6 bases). CDR1 GTSNPN and CDR2 SVGIG come from the germline V gene (reference sequence). V was pared by 4 bases and J by 1 base, with 16 bases between. This CDR3 is 15 amino acids long.

In DNA, the CDR3 is TGTGCCAGCAGCCCAGGGGCTGGAAACACCATATATTTT. This codes for CASSPGAGNTIYF. This chain links TRBV5-4 with TRBJ1-3; TRBD1 is a possible D gene (6 bases). Germline CDR1 is SGHNT and CDR2 is YYREEE (reference sequence). The V end was cut by 4 bases, the J end by 2 bases, with 7 bases between. The CDR3 consists of 13 residues. Full variable domain (remainder filled in from reference TRBV5-4 and TRBJ1-3): ETGVTQSPTHLIKTRGQQVTLRCSSQSGHNTVSWYQQALGQGPQFIFQYYREEENGRGNFPPRFSGLQFPNYSSELNVNALELDDSALYLCASSPGAGNTIYFGEGSWLTVV.

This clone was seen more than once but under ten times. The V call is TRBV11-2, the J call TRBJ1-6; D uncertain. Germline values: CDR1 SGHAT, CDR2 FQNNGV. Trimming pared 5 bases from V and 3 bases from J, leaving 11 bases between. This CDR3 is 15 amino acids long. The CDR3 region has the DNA TGTGCCAGCAGCCCCTCTGGCAACTATAATTCACCCCTCCACTTT. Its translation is CASSPSGNYNSPLHF.

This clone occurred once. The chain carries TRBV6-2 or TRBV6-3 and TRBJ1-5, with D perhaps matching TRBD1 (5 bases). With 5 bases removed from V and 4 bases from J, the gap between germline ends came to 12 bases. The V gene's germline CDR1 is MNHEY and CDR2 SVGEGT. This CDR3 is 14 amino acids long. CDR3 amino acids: CASSHQGSNQPQHF. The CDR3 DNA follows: TGTGCCAGCAGTCATCAGGGCTCGAATCAGCCCCAGCATTTT.

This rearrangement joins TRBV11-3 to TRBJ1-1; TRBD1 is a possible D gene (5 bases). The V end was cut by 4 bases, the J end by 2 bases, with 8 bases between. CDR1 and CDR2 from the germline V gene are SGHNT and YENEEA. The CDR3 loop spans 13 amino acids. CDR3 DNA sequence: TGTGCCAGCAGCTCTCAGGGCAACACTGAAGCTTTCTTT. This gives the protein CASSSQGNTEAFF.

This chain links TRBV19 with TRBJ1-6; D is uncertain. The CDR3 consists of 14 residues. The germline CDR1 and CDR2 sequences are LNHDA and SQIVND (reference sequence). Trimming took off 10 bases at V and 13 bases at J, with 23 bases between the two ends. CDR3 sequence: CATGSGPTYGPLHF. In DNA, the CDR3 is TGTGCCACTGGCTCGGGTCCCACCTACGGGCCCCTCCACTTT.

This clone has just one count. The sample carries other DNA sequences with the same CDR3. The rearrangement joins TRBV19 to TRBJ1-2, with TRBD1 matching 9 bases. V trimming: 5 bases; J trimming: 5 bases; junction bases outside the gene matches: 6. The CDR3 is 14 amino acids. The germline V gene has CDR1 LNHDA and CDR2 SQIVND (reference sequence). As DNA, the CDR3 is TGTGCCAGTAGTGCGACAGGGGGAGGGTATGGCTACACCTTC. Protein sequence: CASSATGGGYGYTF.

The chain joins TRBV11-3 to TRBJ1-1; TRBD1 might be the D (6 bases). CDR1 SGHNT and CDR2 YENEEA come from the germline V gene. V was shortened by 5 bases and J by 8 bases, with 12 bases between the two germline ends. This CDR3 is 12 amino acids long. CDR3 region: CASSQTGTEAFF. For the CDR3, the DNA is TGTGCCAGCAGCCAAACCGGGACAGAAGCTTTCTTT.

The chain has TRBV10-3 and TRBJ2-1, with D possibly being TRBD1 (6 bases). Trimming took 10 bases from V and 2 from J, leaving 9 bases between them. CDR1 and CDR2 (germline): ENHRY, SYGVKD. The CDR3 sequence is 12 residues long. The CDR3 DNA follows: TGTGCCACCCGGACAGCCTACAATGAGCAGTTCTTC. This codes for CATRTAYNEQFF.

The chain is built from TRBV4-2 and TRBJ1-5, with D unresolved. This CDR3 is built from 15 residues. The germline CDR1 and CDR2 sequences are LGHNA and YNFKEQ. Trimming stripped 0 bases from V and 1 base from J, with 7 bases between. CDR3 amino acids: CASSQDGQSNQPQHF. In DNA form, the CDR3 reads TGTGCCAGCAGCCAAGATGGGCAAAGCAATCAGCCCCAGCATTTT.

CDR3 nucleotides: TGTGCCAGCTGTGGCGGGGCCGCATACAATGAGCAGTTCTTC. This translates into CASCGGAAYNEQFF. This chain connects TRBV2 to TRBJ2-1, with D possibly being TRBD2 (6 bases). CDR1 is SNHLY, CDR2 FYNNEI, per germline. V shed 8 bases and J shed 4 bases, with 15 bases lying between them. This CDR3 comprises 14 residues.

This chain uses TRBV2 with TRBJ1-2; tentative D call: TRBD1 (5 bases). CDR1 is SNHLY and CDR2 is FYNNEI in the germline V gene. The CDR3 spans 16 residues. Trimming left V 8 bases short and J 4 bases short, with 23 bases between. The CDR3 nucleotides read TGTGCCAGCGACTTGTCAGGGCGAGTGGCGAGCTATGGCTACACCTTC. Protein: CASDLSGRVASYGYTF.

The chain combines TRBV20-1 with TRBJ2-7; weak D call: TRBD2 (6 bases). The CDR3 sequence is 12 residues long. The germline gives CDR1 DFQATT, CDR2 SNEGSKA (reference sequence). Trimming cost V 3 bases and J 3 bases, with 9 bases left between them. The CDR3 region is CSASWGLYEQYF. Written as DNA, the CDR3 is TGCAGTGCTAGTTGGGGACTCTACGAGCAGTACTTC.

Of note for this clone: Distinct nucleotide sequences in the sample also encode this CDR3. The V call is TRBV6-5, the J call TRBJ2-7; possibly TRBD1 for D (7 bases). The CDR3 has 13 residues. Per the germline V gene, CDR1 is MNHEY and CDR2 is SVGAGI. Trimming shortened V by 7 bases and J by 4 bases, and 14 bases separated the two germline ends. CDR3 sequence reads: CASIRQGGYEQYF. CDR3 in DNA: TGTGCCAGCATCCGGCAGGGGGGTTACGAGCAGTACTTC.

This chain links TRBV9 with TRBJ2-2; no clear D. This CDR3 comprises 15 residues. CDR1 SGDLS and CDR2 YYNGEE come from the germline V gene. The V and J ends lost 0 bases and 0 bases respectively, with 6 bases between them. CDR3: CASSVELANTGELFF. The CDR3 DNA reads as TGTGCCAGCAGCGTAGAACTTGCGAACACCGGGGAGCTGTTTTTT.

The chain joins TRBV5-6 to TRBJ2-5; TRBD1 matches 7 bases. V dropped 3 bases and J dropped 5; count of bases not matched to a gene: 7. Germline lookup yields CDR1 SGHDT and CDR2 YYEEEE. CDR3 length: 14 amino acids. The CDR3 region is CASSSTGDGETQYF. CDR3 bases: TGTGCCAGCAGCTCCACAGGGGACGGGGAGACCCAGTACTTC.

The CDR3 protein is CAISIGQGRNNSPLHF. The CDR3 DNA sequence: TGTGCCATCTCGATCGGACAGGGGAGGAATAATTCACCCCTCCACTTT. This sequence joins TRBV10-3 and TRBJ1-6; 9 nucleotides line up with TRBD1. The V gene's germline CDR1 is ENHRY and CDR2 SYGVKD. The CDR3 totals 16 residues. The V gene end was trimmed by 8 bases and the J gene end by 5 bases; junction bases not matched to a gene: 10.

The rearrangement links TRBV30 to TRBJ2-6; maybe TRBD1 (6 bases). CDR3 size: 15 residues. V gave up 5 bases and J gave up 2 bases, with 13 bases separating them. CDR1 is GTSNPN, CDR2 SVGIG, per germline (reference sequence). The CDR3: CAWSSGAAGANVLTF. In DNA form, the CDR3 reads TGTGCCTGGTCGTCAGGGGCAGCTGGGGCCAACGTCCTGACTTTC.

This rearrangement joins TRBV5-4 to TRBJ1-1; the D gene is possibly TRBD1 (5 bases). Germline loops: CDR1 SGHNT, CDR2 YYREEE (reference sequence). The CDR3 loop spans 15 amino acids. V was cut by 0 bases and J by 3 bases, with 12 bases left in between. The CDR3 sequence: CASSLGPQGDTEAFF. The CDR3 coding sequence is TGTGCCAGCAGCTTGGGGCCCCAGGGTGACACTGAAGCTTTCTTT.

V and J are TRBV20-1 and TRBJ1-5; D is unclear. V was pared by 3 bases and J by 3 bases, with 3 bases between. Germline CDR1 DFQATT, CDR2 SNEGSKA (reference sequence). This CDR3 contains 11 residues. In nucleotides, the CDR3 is TGCAGTGCTAGCTACAATCAGCCCCAGCATTTT. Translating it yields CSASYNQPQHF.